The 32 T cell receptor beta chains reported below all come from one sample, sequenced in a study of blood T cell repertoires in COVID-19. The assay was immunoSEQ multiplex PCR, and TCRdb's table has in-frame clones only and misses some. The table records around 150,000 clones, 80% to 90% of them present only once. Sequenced material: peripheral blood. The origin of the receptors is a man in his 60s with acute or convalescent COVID-19.

Only a few counts were recorded for this clone. The chain uses TRBV30 and TRBJ2-3, with 8 bases matching TRBD1. CDR3 length: 13 amino acids. V lost 4 bases, J lost 9 bases, and 9 bases stayed unmatched. Germline V lookup: CDR1 GTSNPN, CDR2 SVGIG (reference sequence). The CDR3, as DNA: TGTGCCTGGAAGACTAGAACAGGGGGGACGCAGTATTTT. It codes for CAWKTRTGGTQYF.

This chain connects TRBV6-4 to TRBJ1-1; 8 positions match TRBD1. The junction had 9 bases not matched to a gene; V was cut back by 7 bases and J by 5 bases. Germline CDR1 MRHNA, CDR2 SNTAGT. This CDR3 is 14 amino acids long. The CDR3 reads CASKQNRGLTEAFF. CDR3 in DNA: TGTGCCAGCAAACAAAACAGGGGGTTGACTGAAGCTTTCTTT.

The chain recombines TRBV5-1 with TRBJ2-1, with D possibly being TRBD2 (7 bases). The germline V gene has CDR1 SGHRS and CDR2 YFSETQ. There are 14 residues in the CDR3. Trimming cost V 6 bases and J 7 bases, with 17 bases left between them. The CDR3, as DNA: TGCGCCAGCAACTCCCGGGGGGCCCGAAATGAGCAGTTCTTC. Amino acids: CASNSRGARNEQFF.

This chain links TRBV14 with TRBJ1-1, with TRBD1 matching over 8 bases. The CDR3 consists of 14 residues. CDR1 SGHDN and CDR2 FVKESK come from the germline V gene. The V gene end was trimmed by 6 bases and the J gene end by 1 base; junction bases not matched to a gene: 4. For the CDR3, the DNA is TGTGCCAGCAGACTCCAGGGGGCGAACACTGAAGCTTTCTTT. Residues: CASRLQGANTEAFF.

This clone was observed a few times. CDR3 in DNA: TGCGCCAGCAGCTTTAGGGGGAACACCGGGGAGCTGTTTTTT. As protein: CASSFRGNTGELFF. The chain carries TRBV5-1 and TRBJ2-2, with a possible D match to TRBD1 (5 bases). The CDR3 length is 14 residues. The V end was cut by 2 bases, the J end by 1 base, with 6 bases between. CDR1 is SGHRS, CDR2 YFSETQ, per germline.

The gene calls are TRBV3-1 (or the pseudogene TRBV3-2) and TRBJ1-2; weak D call: TRBD1 (6 bases). The germline V gene has CDR1 LGHDT and CDR2 YNNKEL (reference sequence). The V end was cut by 5 bases, the J end by 4 bases, with 11 bases between. The CDR3 has 13 amino acids. CDR3: CASSSTGPYGYTF. CDR3 DNA sequence: TGTGCCAGCAGCTCTACAGGGCCCTATGGCTACACCTTC.

The chain carries TRBV10-2 and TRBJ1-6, with a possible D match to TRBD1 (6 bases). Germline assignment: CDR1 WSHSY and CDR2 SAAADI. The CDR3 extends over 16 amino acids. The germline V and J ends were trimmed by 5 bases and 4 bases, with 15 bases remaining between them. The CDR3 spells CASSLTGTLYNSPLHF. In DNA form, the CDR3 reads TGCGCCAGCAGTTTAACCGGGACATTGTATAATTCACCCCTCCACTTT.

A single count supports this clone. V is TRBV4-1 and J is TRBJ1-5; no firm D call. Per the germline V gene, CDR1 is MGHRA and CDR2 is YSYEKL. CDR3 size: 17 residues. Trimming stripped 0 bases from V and 1 base from J, with 13 bases between. CDR3 protein: CASSQDIRQVSNQPQHF. The CDR3 DNA reads TGCGCCAGCAGCCAAGATATCCGGCAGGTGAGCAATCAGCCCCAGCATTTT.

The gene calls are TRBV6-5 and TRBJ2-4; 8 positions agree with TRBD1. V trimming: 7 bases; J trimming: 3 bases; junction bases outside the gene matches: 5. Germline V gene sequence: CDR1 MNHEY, CDR2 SVGAGI. The length of the CDR3 is 14 residues. CDR3 nucleotide sequence: TGTGCCAGCAAGACAGGGGATGTCAAAAACATTCAGTACTTC. Encoded protein: CASKTGDVKNIQYF.

The CDR3 sequence is CASSRKGFSGNTIYF. The CDR3 DNA sequence: TGTGCCAGCAGCCGCAAGGGGTTCTCTGGAAACACCATATATTTT. The chain recombines TRBV3-1 (or the pseudogene TRBV3-2) with TRBJ1-3; D is perhaps TRBD1 (5 bases). The CDR3 is made up of 15 amino acids. The germline gives CDR1 LGHDT, CDR2 YNNKEL (reference sequence). Trimming stripped 4 bases from V and 0 bases from J, with 10 bases between.

This clone has just one count. This chain joins TRBV11-2 and TRBJ2-2; TRBD2 is a possible D gene (6 bases). Germline CDR1 SGHAT, CDR2 FQNNGV. The CDR3 extends over 15 amino acids. The ends were cut back, 4 bases at V and 5 bases at J, with 14 bases in the middle. The CDR3 loop is CASSSVGGRTGELFF. For the CDR3, the DNA is TGTGCCAGCAGCTCAGTGGGGGGTAGGACCGGGGAGCTGTTTTTT.

This clone was picked up a small number of times. The gene calls are TRBV2 and TRBJ2-2; D gene unclear. This CDR3 has 15 amino acids. Trimming removed 6 bases from V and 5 bases from J, with 16 bases in between. Germline CDR1 SNHLY, CDR2 FYNNEI. This CDR3 reads CASRADLERTGELFF. CDR3 DNA: TGTGCCAGCAGGGCCGACCTTGAGAGGACCGGGGAGCTGTTTTTT.

CDR3 nucleotide sequence: TGTGCCAGCTCACCCACAGGGAGCTCTCAGCCCCAGCATTTT. This sequence encodes CASSPTGSSQPQHF. The chain combines TRBV18 with TRBJ1-5; D is possibly TRBD1 (6 bases). The CDR3 is made up of 14 amino acids. Trimming removed 3 bases at V and 6 bases at J, with 12 bases between. Germline assignment: CDR1 KGHSH and CDR2 LQKENI.

The chain is built from TRBV29-1 and TRBJ2-7; 10 bases line up with TRBD1. The V gene end was trimmed by 4 bases and the J gene end by 7 bases; junction bases not matched to a gene: 10. The CDR3 extends over 14 amino acids. Per germline, CDR1 SQVTM and CDR2 ANQGSEA. The DNA of the CDR3 is TGCAGCGTTGTACCGGGACAGGGGTTATGGGAGCAGTACTTC. Translated, it gives CSVVPGQGLWEQYF.

As DNA, the CDR3 is TGTGCCAGCAGCTTGCGGGACTCTGGGGCCAACGTCCTGACTTTC. Translation: CASSLRDSGANVLTF. This rearrangement joins TRBV7-2 to TRBJ2-6; possible D gene TRBD2, 6 bases. The V end was cut by 3 bases, the J end by 0 bases, with 6 bases between. This CDR3 contains 15 residues. From germline, CDR1 is SGHTA and CDR2 FQGNSA. Filled out from reference TRBV7-2 and TRBJ2-6, the complete variable domain reads GAGVSQSPSNKVTEKGKDVELRCDPISGHTALYWYRQSLGQGLEFLIYFQGNSAPDKSGLPSDRFSAERTGGSVSTLTIQRTQQEDSAVYLCASSLRDSGANVLTFGAGSRLTVL.

The sample holds one count of this clone. This chain connects TRBV10-3 to TRBJ1-2; 7 bases fit TRBD1. CDR3 length: 15 residues. Germline V gene lookup returns CDR1 ENHRY and CDR2 SYGVKD. The V and J ends lost 6 bases and 0 bases, in that order; junction bases with no gene match: 7. CDR3 loop: CAIRSRDSPNYGYTF. CDR3 bases: TGTGCCATCAGGAGCCGGGACAGCCCTAACTATGGCTACACCTTC.

The J gene is TRBJ2-7, the V gene TRBV7-2, with D possibly matching TRBD1 (5 bases). Germline CDR1 reads SGHTA; CDR2 reads FQGNSA. The CDR3 has 12 amino acids. Trimming removed 2 bases from V and 6 bases from J, with 8 bases in between. CDR3 loop: CASSLQGSEQYF. The DNA for the CDR3 is TGTGCCAGCAGCTTACAGGGTAGCGAGCAGTACTTC.

The chain recombines TRBV3-1 (or the pseudogene TRBV3-2) with TRBJ2-3; D may be TRBD2 (7 bases). The germline CDR1 and CDR2 sequences are LGHDT and YNNKEL (reference sequence). The length of the CDR3 is 15 residues. The ends were cut back, 5 bases at V and 4 bases at J, with 16 bases in the middle. The DNA of the CDR3 is TGTGCCAGCAGCTCCGGGGCGGGGGCGGCAGATACGCAGTATTTT. Residues: CASSSGAGAADTQYF.

V usage is TRBV7-8 and J usage is TRBJ1-1, with a possible D match to TRBD1 (6 bases). Germline V CDR1 and CDR2: SGHVS, FQNEAQ. This CDR3 is built from 16 residues. V was clipped by 1 base and J by 4 bases, with 16 bases between them. The CDR3 sequence is CASSLGRGGLPTEAFF. The DNA for the CDR3 is TGTGCCAGCAGCTTAGGCCGGGGGGGGCTACCCACTGAAGCTTTCTTT.

This rearrangement joins TRBV5-1 to TRBJ1-2; D call uncertain. With 0 bases removed from V and 0 bases from J, the gap between germline ends came to 12 bases. CDR1 is SGHRS, CDR2 YFSETQ, per germline. The CDR3 runs 16 residues. Written as DNA, the CDR3 is TGCGCCAGCAGCTTGGCAGGAGGGTCAACTAACTATGGCTACACCTTC. Amino acids: CASSLAGGSTNYGYTF.

This clone was detected once. V gene TRBV29-1 combines with J gene TRBJ1-2; tentatively, D is TRBD1 (6 bases). This CDR3 region has 15 residues. V was cut by 3 bases and J by 4 bases, with 18 bases left in between. The V gene's germline CDR1 is SQVTM and CDR2 ANQGSEA. CDR3 sequence reads: CSVDWGGGRSYGYTF. Here the CDR3 DNA reads TGCAGCGTTGATTGGGGAGGGGGAAGATCCTATGGCTACACCTTC.

This clone was picked up one time. The rearrangement links TRBV6-1 to TRBJ1-1; 7 bases are a match to TRBD1. The J segment lost 5 bases and the V segment lost 2 bases, leaving 11 bases of the junction unmatched. The CDR3 spans 16 residues. Germline CDR1 is MNHNS and CDR2 is SASEGT. Written as DNA, the CDR3 is TGTGCCAGCAGTGAAAGATTAACAGGGGAAAGAACTGAAGCTTTCTTT. Translation: CASSERLTGERTEAFF.

This rearrangement joins TRBV27 to TRBJ1-2; D gene uncertain. The CDR3 has 14 residues. V was trimmed by 2 bases and J by 5 bases, leaving 12 bases between them. Germline loops: CDR1 MNHEY, CDR2 SMNVEV (reference sequence). The CDR3 loop is CASSLAGRKYGYTF. Here the CDR3 DNA reads TGTGCCAGCAGTTTAGCGGGGAGGAAGTATGGCTACACCTTC.

On this clone: The sample holds other DNA sequences that translate to the same CDR3. The rearrangement links TRBV5-1 to TRBJ2-6; D remains unclear. Trimming took 4 bases from V and 1 from J, leaving 9 bases between them. The CDR3 extends over 15 amino acids. Germline V gene lookup returns CDR1 SGHRS and CDR2 YFSETQ. The CDR3 bases are TGCGCCAGCAGCCTAGGTTCTTCTGGGGCCAACGTCCTGACTTTC. Its protein is CASSLGSSGANVLTF.

With regard to this clone: This same CDR3 is encoded by further DNA sequences in the sample. V gene TRBV7-2 combines with J gene TRBJ1-2, with D possibly TRBD1 on 6 matching bases. The germline V and J ends were trimmed by 1 base and 2 bases, with 8 bases remaining between them. The germline CDR1 and CDR2 sequences are SGHTA and FQGNSA. The CDR3 spans 14 residues. The CDR3 nucleotides are TGTGCCAGCAGCTTAGGGACAGCGAACTATGGCTACACCTTC. It codes for CASSLGTANYGYTF.

The chain recombines TRBV18 with TRBJ1-1; D may be TRBD1 (5 bases). The germline gives CDR1 KGHSH, CDR2 LQKENI. V was shortened by 0 bases and J by 6 bases, with 8 bases between the two germline ends. This CDR3 comprises 13 residues. CDR3 amino acids: CASSPPWGAEAFF. CDR3 in DNA: TGTGCCAGCTCACCACCTTGGGGGGCTGAAGCTTTCTTT.

The J gene is TRBJ1-3, the V gene TRBV6-6; D ambiguous. This CDR3 comprises 14 residues. Germline CDR1 is MNHNY and CDR2 is SVGAGI (reference sequence). Trimming took off 5 bases at V and 0 bases at J, with 8 bases between the two ends. DNA of the CDR3: TGTGCCAGCAGTCGATCAGCCTCTGGAAACACCATATATTTT. Translated, it gives CASSRSASGNTIYF.

The chain has TRBV5-1 and TRBJ1-2; TRBD1 is a possible D gene (5 bases). The CDR3 sequence is 13 residues long. Looked up from germline, CDR1 is SGHRS and CDR2 is YFSETQ. Trimming pared 2 bases from V and 7 bases from J, leaving 12 bases between. The CDR3 nucleotides are TGCGCCAGCAGCTTTGACAGTTTGACTGGCTACACCTTC. Translating it yields CASSFDSLTGYTF. Supplemented by reference TRBV5-1 and TRBJ1-2, the full variable domain reads KAGVTQTPRYLIKTRGQQVTLSCSPISGHRSVSWYQQTPGQGLQFLFEYFSETQRNKGNFPGRFSGRQFSNSRSEMNVSTLELGDSALYLCASSFDSLTGYTFGSGTRLTVV.

Here the CDR3 reads CASSFGRVSGNTIYF. CDR3 DNA sequence: TGCGCCAGCAGCTTTGGGAGGGTCTCTGGAAACACCATATATTTT. The V gene is TRBV5-1, the J gene TRBJ1-3; D unclear. Trimming cost V 2 bases and J 0 bases, with 9 bases left between them. Germline CDR1 is SGHRS and CDR2 is YFSETQ. The CDR3 covers 15 residues. The entire variable domain, with the rest obtained from reference TRBV5-1 and TRBJ1-3, is as follows: KAGVTQTPRYLIKTRGQQVTLSCSPISGHRSVSWYQQTPGQGLQFLFEYFSETQRNKGNFPGRFSGRQFSNSRSEMNVSTLELGDSALYLCASSFGRVSGNTIYFGEGSWLTVV.

The count of this clone is one. The chain carries TRBV27 and TRBJ1-2, with 8 bases fitting TRBD1. The germline V gene has CDR1 MNHEY and CDR2 SMNVEV (reference sequence). The CDR3 contains 15 residues. V gave up 6 bases and J gave up 4 bases; unmatched junction bases: 10. CDR3 DNA: TGTGCCAGCAGGCCAGGGGGCGCGAATGTCTATGGCTACACCTTC. Translated, it gives CASRPGGANVYGYTF.

This clone has a single count. This chain joins TRBV6-2 or TRBV6-3 and TRBJ1-2; D is possibly TRBD1 (6 bases). V was trimmed by 6 bases and J by 0 bases, leaving 17 bases between them. There are 16 residues in the CDR3. The germline gives CDR1 MNHEY, CDR2 SVGEGT. For the CDR3, the DNA is TGTGCCAGCAGCTCGAACAGGGAAGAAACTAACTATGGCTACACCTTC. Translation: CASSSNREETNYGYTF.

V is TRBV11-2 and J is TRBJ2-7; TRBD1 aligns across 9 bases. With 2 bases clipped from V and 2 bases from J, the junction kept 4 bases outside the gene matches. CDR3 length: 15 residues. Germline loops: CDR1 SGHAT, CDR2 FQNNGV. The CDR3 sequence is CASSLPGTGTYEQYF. In DNA, the CDR3 is TGTGCCAGCAGCTTACCCGGGACAGGGACCTACGAGCAGTACTTC.